These 17 T cell receptor beta chains were sequenced from one sample in a study of T cell responses to AZD1222 COVID-19 vaccine. Sequenced by immunoSEQ multiplex PCR; TCRdb stores in-frame clones only, minus some. Among around 100,000 clones listed, roughly nine tenths were seen once. Specimen: peripheral blood, collected on day 0 of AZD1222 vaccination. These TCRs come from an adult in good health.

Turning to this clone: The conserved final phenylalanine or tryptophan is absent from the CDR3, which likely points to a read error. Because the CDR3's place on the DNA is in doubt, the DNA is left out and the CDR3 is given as listed by TCRdb. The CDR3 is CASSRTGRL. The rearrangement joins TRBV10-1 to TRBJ1-2; the D call in the table, TRBD1, was not verified against the DNA. The CDR3 is 9 amino acids in total, end residues counted. Germline assignment: CDR1 WNHNN and CDR2 SYGVQD (reference sequence).

V and J are TRBV18 and TRBJ2-7, with a weak D call TRBD1 (6 bases). V was clipped by 3 bases and J by 3 bases, with 15 bases between them. The length of the CDR3 is 15 residues. Germline V gene sequence: CDR1 KGHSH, CDR2 LQKENI. CDR3 sequence reads: CASSPRGHTFYEQYF. CDR3 DNA sequence: TGTGCCAGCTCACCGAGGGGACACACGTTCTACGAGCAGTACTTC.

The J gene is TRBJ2-5, the V gene TRBV5-4, with unresolved D. The CDR3 extends over 12 amino acids. V lost 0 bases, J lost 12 bases, and 12 bases lay in between. Germline lookup yields CDR1 SGHNT and CDR2 YYREEE (reference sequence). In DNA form, the CDR3 reads TGTGCCAGCAGCTTGGCCTTTGGTGGGGAGTACTTC. Amino acid sequence: CASSLAFGGEYF.

This clone has more than one count but fewer than ten. V is TRBV12-3 or TRBV12-4 and J is TRBJ1-2; 7 nucleotides line up with TRBD1. The V and J ends lost 7 bases and 4 bases, in that order; junction bases with no gene match: 6. CDR3 size: 13 residues. CDR3 nucleotides: TGTGCCAGCACCGGACAGGACCGCTATGGCTACACCTTC. As protein: CASTGQDRYGYTF.

This clone was counted between two and nine times. This chain links TRBV10-3 with TRBJ1-2; possible D gene TRBD1, 5 bases. Trimming left V 2 bases short and J 0 bases short, with 7 bases between. CDR3 length: 14 residues. Germline assignment: CDR1 ENHRY and CDR2 SYGVKD. Here the CDR3 DNA reads TGTGCCATCAGTGAGGGACACTCTAACTATGGCTACACCTTC. The encoded protein is CAISEGHSNYGYTF.

This clone has a single count. The CDR3 nucleotides read TGTGCCAGCAGCTTCACAGGGGATGGCTACACCTTC. It codes for CASSFTGDGYTF. The chain links TRBV11-3 to TRBJ1-2; TRBD1 aligns across 7 bases. Trimming took 3 bases from V and 6 from J; bases not matched to a gene: 1. In germline, CDR1 is SGHNT, CDR2 YENEEA. The CDR3 covers 12 residues.

The rearrangement joins TRBV4-1 to TRBJ2-3; 8 nucleotides align to TRBD2. CDR3 length: 17 residues. Germline values: CDR1 MGHRA, CDR2 YSYEKL. J was trimmed by 7 bases and V by 3 bases; bases with no gene match: 15. This chain's CDR3 is CASSQGAGGAGAYTQYF. The CDR3 DNA reads as TGCGCCAGCAGCCAGGGGGCGGGGGGCGCAGGTGCTTATACGCAGTATTTT.

The rearrangement uses TRBV5-1 and TRBJ2-3, with 9 bases that match TRBD2. The germline V gene has CDR1 SGHRS and CDR2 YFSETQ. The V and J ends lost 4 bases and 5 bases, in that order; junction bases with no gene match: 5. The CDR3 totals 14 residues. CDR3 region: CASSDSGGGDTQYF. The DNA for the CDR3 is TGCGCCAGCAGCGATAGCGGGGGAGGAGATACGCAGTATTTT.

The genes are TRBV5-1 and TRBJ1-2, with D possibly matching TRBD1 (5 bases). Trimming took 0 bases from V and 2 from J, leaving 11 bases between them. CDR3 length: 15 amino acids. Germline CDR1 reads SGHRS; CDR2 reads YFSETQ. The CDR3 spells CASSLAGNGNYGYTF. For the CDR3, the DNA is TGCGCCAGCAGCTTGGCAGGGAATGGAAACTATGGCTACACCTTC.

The CDR3: CASSPGQTTNEKLFF. In DNA form, the CDR3 reads TGTGCCAGCAGCCCCGGACAGACAACTAATGAAAAACTGTTTTTT. The J gene is TRBJ1-4, the V gene TRBV7-9; perhaps TRBD1 as D (6 bases). Trimming removed 5 bases at V and 0 bases at J, with 10 bases between. The CDR3 has 15 residues. Germline lookup yields CDR1 SEHNR and CDR2 FQNEAQ (reference sequence).

The chain links TRBV4-1 to TRBJ2-7, with 7 nucleotides matching TRBD1. Germline assignment: CDR1 MGHRA and CDR2 YSYEKL. V shed 2 bases, J shed 3 bases, and the junction held 10 bases outside the gene matches. The CDR3 length is 16 residues. The CDR3 nucleotides read TGCGCCAGCAGCCAACTACGGACAGGACAAAACTACGAGCAGTACTTC. It encodes CASSQLRTGQNYEQYF.

J is TRBJ1-1 and V is TRBV12-3 or TRBV12-4; D remains ambiguous. The CDR3 runs to 13 residues. V lost 6 bases and J 5 bases, leaving 13 bases between the germline ends. In nucleotides, the CDR3 is TGTGCCAGCAGCCTAGAGGTCCAGACTGAAGCTTTCTTT. Amino acids: CASSLEVQTEAFF.

This chain uses TRBV27 with TRBJ2-3; D perhaps matches TRBD2 (5 bases). Looked up from germline, CDR1 is MNHEY and CDR2 is SMNVEV (reference sequence). CDR3 length: 14 residues. V lost 3 bases, J lost 1 base, and 8 bases lay in between. Here the CDR3 reads CASSFYGGTDTQYF. CDR3 in DNA: TGTGCCAGCAGTTTCTACGGGGGCACAGATACGCAGTATTTT.

This clone has only one observation. This sequence joins TRBV7-2 and TRBJ2-3; D is ambiguous. V was clipped by 0 bases and J by 0 bases, with 19 bases between them. The CDR3 spans 19 residues. Germline V gene lookup returns CDR1 SGHTA and CDR2 FQGNSA. As DNA, the CDR3 is TGTGCCAGCAGCTTAGCGAGGCAAGATTTTTTGGGTAGCACAGATACGCAGTATTTT. The encoded protein is CASSLARQDFLGSTDTQYF.

This chain joins TRBV3-1 (or the pseudogene TRBV3-2) and TRBJ2-1; 14 bases are shared with TRBD2. Losses at the gene ends were 2 bases for V and 4 bases for J; bases not matched to a gene: 7. Germline values: CDR1 LGHDT, CDR2 YNNKEL (reference sequence). There are 18 residues in the CDR3. CDR3 nucleotide sequence: TGTGCCAGCAGCCAAAGGGGGACTAGCGGGGGCCGGTACAATGAGCAGTTCTTC. It codes for CASSQRGTSGGRYNEQFF.

The rearrangement links TRBV7-3 to TRBJ1-1; 8 nucleotides agree with TRBD1. The CDR3 totals 15 residues. The V and J ends lost 5 bases and 4 bases, in that order; junction bases with no gene match: 9. CDR1 and CDR2 (germline): SGHTA, FQGTGA. This CDR3 is CASSHDRGSITEAFF. CDR3 DNA sequence: TGTGCCAGCAGCCATGACAGGGGAAGTATCACTGAAGCTTTCTTT.

This chain links TRBV7-6 with TRBJ1-2; TRBD1 is a possible D gene (5 bases). The germline gives CDR1 SGHVS, CDR2 FNYEAQ. The CDR3 covers 14 residues. V was pared by 4 bases and J by 3 bases, with 12 bases between. CDR3 sequence: CASSSGHGDYGYTF. DNA for the CDR3: TGTGCCAGCAGCTCTGGACATGGCGACTATGGCTACACCTTC.